This TCR beta chain appears in the sequencing data of a study of shared clonotypes between healthy human individuals. The CDR3 loop spans 16 amino acids. The J segment lost 8 bases and the V segment lost 4 bases, leaving 11 bases of the junction unmatched. Per the germline V gene, CDR1 is MDHEN and CDR2 is SYDVKM. TCRdb's copy holds only in-frame clones and misses some; the assay was immunoSEQ multiplex PCR. The repertoire holds roughly 2,500,000 clones, 93% seen once, with about 0.38% in the top ten. What was sequenced was naive CD4+ T cells from PBMCs. The sample's subset: CD45RA+ positively selected. The chain employs TRBV28 and TRBJ2-1, with 10 bases fitting TRBD1. The source is a man aged 18 to 29 in good health. Some clones in this sample may be carry-over from other donors' samples. The CDR3 spells CASSSLTETGGDEQFF. As DNA, the CDR3 is TGTGCCAGCAGTTCCCTTACCGAGACAGGGGGCGATGAGCAGTTCTTC.